The next 20 T cell receptor beta chains were all read from a single sample in a study of T cell repertoires in cytomegalovirus infection. Each CDR3 protein gets one entry after TCRdb re-called the reads with MiXCR. The table records about 130,000 distinct CDR3 sequences, about 24% of them present only once. These TCRs are of unknown antigen specificity. Sequencing was performed on PBMCs, sequenced either directly or after in vitro stimulation (not recorded which). These receptors were collected from a human donor in good health (CMV status not recorded). Some clones in this sample may be carry-over from other donors' samples.

This clonotype has a handful of counts. The V gene is TRBV30, the J gene TRBJ1-1; D is ambiguous. The germline CDR1 and CDR2 sequences are GTSNPN and SVGIG (reference sequence). Trimming took off 2 bases at V and 7 bases at J, with 5 bases between the two ends. The CDR3 extends over 10 amino acids. In DNA, the CDR3 is TGTGCCTGGAGTAAGGGTGAAGCTTTCTTT. Translated, it gives CAWSKGEAFF.

The chain couples TRBV4-3 to TRBJ1-4; 7 bases match TRBD1. Germline V gives CDR1 LGHNA, CDR2 YSLEER. The CDR3 is made up of 16 amino acids. The V and J ends lost 1 base and 4 bases, in that order; junction bases with no gene match: 6. The CDR3 loop is CASSQAPTGNNEKLFF. CDR3 coding DNA: TGCGCCAGCAGCCAAGCCCCGACAGGGAATAATGAAAAACTGTTTTTT.

The chain couples TRBV6-2 or TRBV6-3 to TRBJ1-6; D is undetermined. Looked up from germline, CDR1 is MNHEY and CDR2 is SVGEGT. The length of the CDR3 is 12 residues. V lost 1 base, J lost 10 bases, and 5 bases lay in between. CDR3 loop: CASSYYQSPLHF. As DNA, the CDR3 is TGTGCCAGCAGTTACTACCAATCACCCCTCCACTTT.

The rearrangement links TRBV19 to TRBJ2-1; 12 nucleotides align to TRBD2. Losses at the gene ends were 2 bases for V and 1 base for J; bases not matched to a gene: 12. CDR1 is LNHDA, CDR2 SQIVND, per germline (reference sequence). The length of the CDR3 is 20 residues. The CDR3 nucleotides are TGTGCCAGTAGTATACCCCCCCGACTAGCGGGAGTTCCATCCTACAATGAGCAGTTCTTC. Its protein product is CASSIPPRLAGVPSYNEQFF.

In this sample, this clonotype turned up many times. CDR3 nucleotide sequence: TGTGCCAGCAGCCCCCGCGGGGGGCGGAGCAATCAGCCCCAGCATTTT. Translating gives CASSPRGGRSNQPQHF. The genes are TRBV7-2 and TRBJ1-5; D perhaps matches TRBD1 (6 bases). The V gene lost 5 bases and the J gene lost 1 base, with 15 bases spanning the gap. Germline CDR1 reads SGHTA; CDR2 reads FQGNSA. CDR3 length: 16 residues.

In regard to this clonotype: A much larger clonotype is one base distant, so this may be a read error. The chain recombines TRBV12-3 or TRBV12-4 with TRBJ1-2; D perhaps matches TRBD1 (6 bases). This CDR3 contains 17 residues. V lost 2 bases and J 0 bases, leaving 16 bases between the germline ends. The CDR3 sequence: CASSLYLRGTPNYGYTF. CDR3 bases: TGTGCCAGCAGTTTATATTTGAGGGGGACTCCTAACTATGGCTACACCTTC.

The gene calls are TRBV7-9 and TRBJ1-3; D unclear. The CDR3 is made up of 14 amino acids. From germline, CDR1 is SEHNR and CDR2 FQNEAQ (reference sequence). The germline V and J ends were trimmed by 5 bases and 0 bases, with 8 bases remaining between them. The CDR3 loop reads CASSTGGSGNTIYF. For the CDR3, the DNA is TGTGCCAGCAGCACTGGAGGCTCTGGAAACACCATATATTTT.

As regards this clonotype: This may arise from a read error, as a much more abundant clone is one base away. This rearrangement joins TRBV7-2 to TRBJ1-2; the D gene is possibly TRBD1 (6 bases). CDR3 length: 16 residues. CDR1 is SGHTA, CDR2 FQGNSA, per germline. Trimming took 5 bases from V and 4 from J, leaving 20 bases between them. The CDR3 here is CASSTTVGTGIYGYTF. CDR3 bases: TGTGCCAGCAGCACAACCGTGGGAACAGGGATCTATGGCTACACCTTC.

The chain joins TRBV5-4 to TRBJ2-3, with 9 bases lining up with TRBD1. CDR1 is SGHNT and CDR2 is YYREEE in the germline V gene (reference sequence). Trimming removed 2 bases from V and 2 bases from J; junction bases left unmatched: 0. The length of the CDR3 is 14 residues. CDR3 loop: CASSLQGATDTQYF. The CDR3 DNA sequence: TGTGCCAGCAGCTTACAGGGGGCCACAGATACGCAGTATTTT.

This clonotype came up a few times. The chain carries TRBV11-2 and TRBJ2-1; 13 nucleotides match TRBD2. Germline loops: CDR1 SGHAT, CDR2 FQNNGV. This CDR3 contains 14 residues. V was clipped by 5 bases and J by 10 bases; unmatched bases: 5. CDR3 amino acids: CASSRGLAGDEQFF. DNA of the CDR3: TGTGCCAGCAGCCGAGGACTAGCGGGAGACGAGCAGTTCTTC.

This clonotype was seen a handful of times. The gene calls are TRBV4-1 and TRBJ1-2; possibly TRBD1 for D (5 bases). The germline V gene encodes CDR1 MGHRA and CDR2 YSYEKL. Trimming removed 0 bases at V and 2 bases at J, with 7 bases between. The CDR3 runs 14 residues. CDR3: CASSQEEGNYGYTF. Here the CDR3 DNA reads TGCGCCAGCAGCCAAGAGGAGGGGAACTATGGCTACACCTTC.

This chain links TRBV19 with TRBJ2-3, with D uncertain. CDR1 LNHDA and CDR2 SQIVND come from the germline V gene (reference sequence). The CDR3 spans 14 residues. The V end was cut by 5 bases, the J end by 1 base, with 10 bases between. CDR3 amino acids: CASSWREGTDTQYF. For the CDR3, the DNA is TGTGCCAGTAGTTGGCGAGAAGGCACAGATACGCAGTATTTT.

CDR3 sequence reads: CAWAFTGATEAFF. The CDR3 DNA reads as TGTGCCTGGGCCTTCACGGGGGCCACTGAAGCTTTCTTT. This chain connects TRBV30 to TRBJ1-1; D possibly corresponds to TRBD1 (6 bases). The germline V gene has CDR1 GTSNPN and CDR2 SVGIG (reference sequence). The CDR3 sequence is 13 residues long. Trimming took 5 bases from V and 4 from J, leaving 14 bases between them.

This clonotype was recorded a few times. V is TRBV4-1 and J is TRBJ2-5; no clear D. The length of the CDR3 is 17 residues. Germline V gene data show CDR1 as MGHRA and CDR2 as YSYEKL. With 4 bases removed from V and 1 base from J, the gap between germline ends came to 19 bases. The CDR3 is CASSLNVGGSVQETQYF. In DNA, the CDR3 is TGCGCCAGCAGCCTTAATGTCGGCGGATCGGTCCAAGAGACCCAGTACTTC.

This clonotype occurred a few times. The rearrangement links TRBV19 to TRBJ1-1; weak D call: TRBD1 (5 bases). Between the trimmed V and J ends, which lost 3 bases and 4 bases, there was a span of 24 bases. The germline CDR1 and CDR2 sequences are LNHDA and SQIVND (reference sequence). This CDR3 comprises 18 residues. CDR3 sequence (DNA): TGTGCCAGTAGTATCGGCCCCGCCGGGGGACGGGTGGCCACTGAAGCTTTCTTT. This gives the protein CASSIGPAGGRVATEAFF.

This clonotype was counted at least ten times. The chain couples TRBV12-3 or TRBV12-4 to TRBJ1-1, with D unclear. The CDR3 contains 13 residues. Trimming left V 1 base short and J 6 bases short, with 9 bases between. CDR3: CASSLGSRAEAFF. The DNA of the CDR3 is TGTGCCAGCAGTTTAGGTTCTCGGGCTGAAGCTTTCTTT.

This clonotype appeared many times. This rearrangement joins TRBV12-3 or TRBV12-4 to TRBJ1-2; TRBD1 matches at 8 bases. The CDR3 is 12 amino acids. The J segment lost 6 bases and the V segment lost 7 bases, leaving 4 bases of the junction unmatched. CDR3 sequence: CASTQGADGYTF. The CDR3 DNA is TGTGCCAGCACCCAGGGGGCGGATGGCTACACCTTC.

The CDR3 coding sequence is TGTGCCAGCAGTGGGACAGCCTGGGAGCAGTACTTC. Translating gives CASSGTAWEQYF. The rearrangement links TRBV6-2 or TRBV6-3 to TRBJ2-7; 7 bases fit TRBD1. Germline V gene data show CDR1 as MNHEY and CDR2 as SVGEGT. The CDR3 extends over 12 amino acids. The trim removed 5 bases at V and 7 bases at J, leaving 5 bases unmatched.

The chain couples TRBV29-1 to TRBJ2-1; D could derive from TRBD1 or TRBD2 (5 bases each). Trimming took 7 bases from V and 9 from J, leaving 22 bases between them. CDR1 is SQVTM, CDR2 ANQGSEA, per germline. CDR3 length equals 14 residues. The CDR3 DNA reads as TGCAGCGGGGGATGGGGACCCGACCTAGCTGAGCAGTTCTTC. It translates to CSGGWGPDLAEQFF.

This clonotype turned up a few times. The chain is built from TRBV5-5 and TRBJ2-2; tentative D call: TRBD1 (6 bases). V lost 3 bases and J lost 2, with 17 bases in between. CDR3 length: 17 amino acids. Per the germline V gene, CDR1 is SGHKS and CDR2 is YYEKEE (reference sequence). In nucleotides, the CDR3 is TGTGCCAGCAGCTCCGGGACACCCTATGTCAACACCGGGGAGCTGTTTTTT. Translated, it gives CASSSGTPYVNTGELFF. The variable domain in full, with the rest retrieved from reference TRBV5-5 and TRBJ2-2, is DAGVTQSPTHLIKTRGQQVTLRCSPISGHKSVSWYQQVLGQGPQFIFQYYEKEERGRGNFPDRFSARQFPNYSSELNVNALLLGDSALYLCASSSGTPYVNTGELFFGEGSRLTVL.